Presented here are 7 T cell receptor beta chains from one specimen sequenced in a study of T cells in Graves' hyperthyroidism and ophthalmopathy. The investigators amplified TCR beta CDR3 regions from RNA transcripts. A first-round RT-PCR of the TCR CDR3 used the HTBI primer set. TCRdb re-called the multiplex PCR reads with MiXCR, one entry per CDR3 protein. The data contain hundreds of thousands of distinct CDR3 sequences, approximately 25% of them singletons. The material sequenced was blood. These receptors were collected from a young woman with Graves' ophthalmopathy.

The rearrangement joins TRBV12-3 or TRBV12-4 to TRBJ2-5; D remains ambiguous. Trimming took off 5 bases at V and 2 bases at J, with 12 bases between the two ends. The CDR3 is 14 residues long. As DNA, the CDR3 is TGTGCCAGCAGTGCCAGCACCGTACAAGAGACCCAGTACTTC. As protein: CASSASTVQETQYF.

This clonotype was seen ten or more times. V usage is TRBV7-3 and J usage is TRBJ2-2; 7 nucleotides line up with TRBD1. This CDR3 comprises 19 residues. The V segment lost 2 bases and the J segment 4 bases; nucleotides outside the gene matches: 16. CDR1 is SGHTA, CDR2 FQGTGA, per germline. CDR3 sequence: CASSLSPSGGTGATGELFF. In DNA form, the CDR3 reads TGTGCCAGCAGCTTATCCCCCTCCGGTGGTACAGGGGCCACCGGGGAGCTGTTTTTT.

This clonotype was seen a few times. The chain employs TRBV9 and TRBJ2-2; D not certain. Trimming stripped 1 base from V and 4 bases from J, with 11 bases between. This CDR3 is built from 15 residues. Germline CDR1 is SGDLS and CDR2 is YYNGEE. CDR3 in DNA: TGTGCCAGCAGCGTATCTGTCGCCGCCACCGGGGAGCTGTTTTTT. As protein: CASSVSVAATGELFF.

This clonotype was counted between two and nine times. The chain links TRBV10-3 to TRBJ2-5, with D unclear. Germline V gene data show CDR1 as ENHRY and CDR2 as SYGVKD. V shed 0 bases and J shed 4 bases, with 9 bases lying between them. This CDR3 region has 14 residues. The CDR3 is CAISESQVGETQYF. CDR3 nucleotides: TGTGCCATCAGTGAGTCGCAGGTGGGAGAGACCCAGTACTTC.

On this clonotype: This may be a read error: a much more frequent sequence differs by one nucleotide. The chain joins TRBV6-5 to TRBJ2-7, with a weak D call TRBD1 (6 bases). Germline V gene data show CDR1 as MNHEY and CDR2 as SVGAGI. The CDR3 covers 16 residues. In nucleotides, the CDR3 is TGTGCCAGCAGTTACTCCGCAGGGGCTTCTGCGAGGGAGCGGTACTTC. It specifies CASSYSAGASARERYF.

The chain joins TRBV2 to TRBJ2-7; 10 bases are a match to TRBD2. CDR3 length equals 18 residues. Trimming at V came to 6 bases and at J to 3 bases, leaving 17 bases not matched to a gene. In germline, CDR1 is SNHLY, CDR2 FYNNEI. DNA of the CDR3: TGTGCCAGCAGCACAGGGGTAGGGCCTAGCGGGAGTCTCTACGAGCAGTACTTC. Translation: CASSTGVGPSGSLYEQYF.

The chain links TRBV28 to TRBJ2-2, with 9 bases identical to TRBD2. The V segment lost 3 bases and the J segment 5 bases; nucleotides outside the gene matches: 4. The CDR3 contains 15 residues. The germline CDR1 and CDR2 sequences are MDHEN and SYDVKM. CDR3 in DNA: TGTGCCAGCAGTTTGGGCGGGAGGGAGACCGGGGAGCTGTTTTTT. It yields the protein CASSLGGRETGELFF.